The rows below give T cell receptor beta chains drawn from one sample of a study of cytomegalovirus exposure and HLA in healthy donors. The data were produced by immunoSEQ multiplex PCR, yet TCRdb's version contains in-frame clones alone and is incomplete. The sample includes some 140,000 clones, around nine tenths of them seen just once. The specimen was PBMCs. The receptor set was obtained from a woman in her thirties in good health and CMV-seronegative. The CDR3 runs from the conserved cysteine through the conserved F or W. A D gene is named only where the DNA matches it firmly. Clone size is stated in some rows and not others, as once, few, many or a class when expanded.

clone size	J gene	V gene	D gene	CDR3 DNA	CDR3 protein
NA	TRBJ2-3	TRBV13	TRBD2	TGTGCCAGCAGCGGACTAGCGGGAGTTAGCACAGATACGCAGTATTTT	CASSGLAGVSTDTQYF
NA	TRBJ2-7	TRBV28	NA	TGTGCCAGCAGTCCTATTGGGGCCTTCTACGAGCAGTACTTC	CASSPIGAFYEQYF
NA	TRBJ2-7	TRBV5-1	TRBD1	TGCGCCAGCAGCGCAGGGGGCATCGACGAGCAGTACTTC	CASSAGGIDEQYF
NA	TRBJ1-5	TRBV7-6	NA	TGTGCCAGCAGCTTAGCGGGGGGGGTAAATCAGCCCCAGCATTTT	CASSLAGGVNQPQHF
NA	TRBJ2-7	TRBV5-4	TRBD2	TGTGCCAGCAGCCTTTGGACTAGCGGATTCTACGAGCAGTACTTC	CASSLWTSGFYEQYF
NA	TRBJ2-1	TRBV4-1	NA	TGCGCCAGCAGCCAACCGGGAACCTACAATGAGCAGTTCTTC	CASSQPGTYNEQFF
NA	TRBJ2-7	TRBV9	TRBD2	TGTGCCAGCAGCGTGGGAGGGGCCCCTACCTACGAGCAGTACTTC	CASSVGGAPTYEQYF
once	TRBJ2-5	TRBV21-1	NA	TGTGCCAGCAGCCGCCCCAAGCGGCAAGAGACCCAGTACTTC	CASSRPKRQETQYF
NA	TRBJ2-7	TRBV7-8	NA	TGTGCCAGCAGCTTCCTGGGCAGGCCCCTCGAGCAGTACTTC	CASSFLGRPLEQYF
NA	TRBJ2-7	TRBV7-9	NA	TGTGCCAGCAGTTCCTTTGACAGATTATACGAGCAGTACTTC	CASSSFDRLYEQYF
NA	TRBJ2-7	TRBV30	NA	TGTGCCTGGACGCGGGGGCTCTACGAGCAGTACTTC	CAWTRGLYEQYF
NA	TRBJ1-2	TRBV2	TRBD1	TGTGCCAGCACCCCAGATCAGGGGACAGCGGGTGGCTACACCTTC	CASTPDQGTAGGYTF
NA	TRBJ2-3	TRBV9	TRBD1	TGTGCCAGCAGCGTAGAGGGACAGGGTCCAGGAGATACGCAGTATTTT	CASSVEGQGPGDTQYF
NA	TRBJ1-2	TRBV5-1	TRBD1	TGCGCCAGCAGCGGAACAGGGGGCGATAACTATGGCTACACCTTC	CASSGTGGDNYGYTF
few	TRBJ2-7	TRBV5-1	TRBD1	TGCGCCAGCAGCTTGTTGGGACAGGGGGGCTACGAGCAGTACTTC	CASSLLGQGGYEQYF
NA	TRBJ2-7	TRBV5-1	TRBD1	TGCGCCAGCAGCAACAGGGACAGCGCCTACGAGCAGTACTTC	CASSNRDSAYEQYF
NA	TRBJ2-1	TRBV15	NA	TGTGCCACCAGCAGACGAGGGGGCGGGAGGCGCTCCTACAATGAGCAGTTCTTC	CATSRRGGGRRSYNEQFF
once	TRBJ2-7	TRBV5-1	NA	TGCGCCAGCAGCTTACAGGGTACTAACAACGAGCAGTACTTC	CASSLQGTNNEQYF
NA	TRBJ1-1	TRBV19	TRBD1	TGTGCCAGTAGTTTGGGACAGGTATCAAACACTGAAGCTTTCTTT	CASSLGQVSNTEAFF
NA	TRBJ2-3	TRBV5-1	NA	TGCGCCAGCAGCTTGGGATCGACAGGATCTGGCACAGATACGCAGTATTTT	CASSLGSTGSGTDTQYF
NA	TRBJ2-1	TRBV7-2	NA	TGTGCCAGCAGCTCGCAGGGGCTTGAGCAGTTCTTC	CASSSQGLEQFF
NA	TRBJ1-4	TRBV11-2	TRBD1	TGTGCCAGCAGTCGACAGGGGACCGATAATGAAAAACTGTTTTTT	CASSRQGTDNEKLFF
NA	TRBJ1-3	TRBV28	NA	TGTGCCAGCAGTTTACTACCAACAGGGTCTGGAAACACCATATATTTT	CASSLLPTGSGNTIYF
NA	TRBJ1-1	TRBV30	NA	TGTGCCTGGAGTGTAGAAGGGGGTACTGAAGCTTTCTTT	CAWSVEGGTEAFF
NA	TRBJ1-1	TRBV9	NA	TGTGCCAGCAGCACGCCGGGGGGGGGACACGGCTTGGGCTACACTGAAGCTTTCTTT	CASSTPGGGHGLGYTEAFF
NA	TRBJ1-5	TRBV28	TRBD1	TGTGCCAGCGTCAGACAGGGGGCTGGCAATCAGCCCCAGCATTTT	CASVRQGAGNQPQHF